This is a list of T cell receptor beta chains from one sample in a study of blood T cells in healthy people across ages. TCRdb re-derived calls from the 5' RACE reads in MiXCR, one entry per CDR3 protein. The table records some 900,000 distinct CDR3 sequences, 40% to 60% of them present only once. The material sequenced was blood. Receptors were obtained from a man aged 25 to 40 in good health. Each CDR3 is given with its conserved first and last residue. A D gene is named only where the DNA matches it firmly. Clone size, where shown, is once, few, many, or a class for clones that have expanded.

v_call: TRBV20-1; clone_size: -; d_call: -; j_call: TRBJ2-3; cdr3_nt: TGCAGTGCCTGGTGGAGGCGGGCGACTAGCACAGATACGCAGTATTTT; cdr3_aa: CSAWWRRATSTDTQYF
v_call: TRBV18; clone_size: -; d_call: -; j_call: TRBJ2-7; cdr3_nt: TGTGCCAGCTCACTCAACATAGACTCCTACGAGCAGTACTTC; cdr3_aa: CASSLNIDSYEQYF
v_call: TRBV27; clone_size: -; d_call: -; j_call: TRBJ2-1; cdr3_nt: TGTGCCAGCAGTTTTTCCCGGGACTTGACGTCCAATGAGCAGTTCTTC; cdr3_aa: CASSFSRDLTSNEQFF
v_call: TRBV3-1; clone_size: -; d_call: -; j_call: TRBJ2-1; cdr3_nt: TGTGCCAGCAGCTCCGAGGCAGAGCGAACGCCTGGGAATGAGCAGTTCTTC; cdr3_aa: CASSSEAERTPGNEQFF
v_call: TRBV9; clone_size: -; d_call: -; j_call: TRBJ2-7; cdr3_nt: TGTGCCAGCTCTAATGGCGGGGACACCTACGAGCAGTACTTC; cdr3_aa: CASSNGGDTYEQYF
v_call: TRBV4-3; clone_size: -; d_call: -; j_call: TRBJ1-4; cdr3_nt: TGCGCCAGCAGCCAGGAGGGTGATTCTCTTGATGAAAAACTGTTTTTT; cdr3_aa: CASSQEGDSLDEKLFF
v_call: TRBV4-1; clone_size: many; d_call: -; j_call: TRBJ2-1; cdr3_nt: TGCGCCAGCAGCCCCTGGGACACGGGCAATGAGCAGTTCTTC; cdr3_aa: CASSPWDTGNEQFF
v_call: TRBV6-6; clone_size: -; d_call: -; j_call: TRBJ2-3; cdr3_nt: TGTGCCAGCAGACTACGGGATACGCAGTATTTT; cdr3_aa: CASRLRDTQYF
v_call: TRBV12-3/TRBV12-4; clone_size: -; d_call: TRBD2; j_call: TRBJ2-3; cdr3_nt: TGTGCCAGCAGTTTAAGCTCGCGGGGGACAGATACGCAGTATTTT; cdr3_aa: CASSLSSRGTDTQYF
v_call: TRBV29-1; clone_size: -; d_call: TRBD1; j_call: TRBJ1-1; cdr3_nt: TGCAGCGTTGAAGCAGGGGGAGTGGGCACTGAAGCTTTCTTT; cdr3_aa: CSVEAGGVGTEAFF
v_call: TRBV12-3/TRBV12-4; clone_size: -; d_call: -; j_call: TRBJ2-1; cdr3_nt: TGTGCCAGCAGTTACGACTACCGTAATGAGCAGTTCTTC; cdr3_aa: CASSYDYRNEQFF
v_call: TRBV2; clone_size: -; d_call: -; j_call: TRBJ1-5; cdr3_nt: TGTGCCAGCAGACAGGACCTTAGCAATCAGCCCCAGCATTTT; cdr3_aa: CASRQDLSNQPQHF
v_call: TRBV27; clone_size: -; d_call: -; j_call: TRBJ1-1; cdr3_nt: TGTGCCAGCAGAGGGGGATGGAACACTGAAGCTTTCTTT; cdr3_aa: CASRGGWNTEAFF
v_call: TRBV6-2/TRBV6-3; clone_size: few; d_call: -; j_call: TRBJ2-3; cdr3_nt: TGTGCCAGCAGTTATAAGTATACGCAGTATTTT; cdr3_aa: CASSYKYTQYF
v_call: TRBV7-2; clone_size: -; d_call: TRBD1; j_call: TRBJ1-1; cdr3_nt: TGTGCCAGCAGCACGGCAGGGGGTAGTCCTGAAGCTTTCTTT; cdr3_aa: CASSTAGGSPEAFF
v_call: TRBV7-9; clone_size: few; d_call: -; j_call: TRBJ2-5; cdr3_nt: TGTGCCAGCAGCTTACAACCCGGCAACCAAGAGACCCAGTACTTC; cdr3_aa: CASSLQPGNQETQYF
v_call: TRBV6-2/TRBV6-3; clone_size: few; d_call: TRBD1; j_call: TRBJ1-5; cdr3_nt: TGTGCCAGCCGGACAGGGGACGGTCAGCCCCAGCATTTT; cdr3_aa: CASRTGDGQPQHF
v_call: TRBV20-1; clone_size: -; d_call: TRBD1; j_call: TRBJ2-5; cdr3_nt: TGCAGTGCTAGACCGGGGACAGGGGGGATGGAGACCCAGTACTTC; cdr3_aa: CSARPGTGGMETQYF
v_call: TRBV20-1; clone_size: few; d_call: -; j_call: TRBJ2-6; cdr3_nt: TGCAGTGCTAGAGATATGAGCTCTGGGGCCAACGTCCTGACTTTC; cdr3_aa: CSARDMSSGANVLTF
v_call: TRBV5-1; clone_size: few; d_call: -; j_call: TRBJ1-2; cdr3_nt: TGCGCCAGCAGCTTCTCGCAACGGAACTATGGCTACACCTTC; cdr3_aa: CASSFSQRNYGYTF
v_call: TRBV7-8; clone_size: -; d_call: TRBD1; j_call: TRBJ2-7; cdr3_nt: TGTGCCAGCAGCAAGGAGACGGACAGGGGTTACGAGCAGTACTTC; cdr3_aa: CASSKETDRGYEQYF
v_call: TRBV6-2/TRBV6-3; clone_size: -; d_call: -; j_call: TRBJ1-2; cdr3_nt: TGTGCCAGCAGTTACTCGATTACAGGGTTCGACTATGGCTACACCTTC; cdr3_aa: CASSYSITGFDYGYTF
v_call: TRBV27; clone_size: -; d_call: -; j_call: TRBJ2-5; cdr3_nt: TGTGCCAGCAGTTCGACATGGGTGGAGACCCAGTACTTC; cdr3_aa: CASSSTWVETQYF
v_call: TRBV3-1; clone_size: -; d_call: TRBD2; j_call: TRBJ2-3; cdr3_nt: TGTGCCAGCAGCCAAGCGGTCCCTAGCGGGGGGAGCACAGATACGCAGTATTTT; cdr3_aa: CASSQAVPSGGSTDTQYF
v_call: TRBV6-2/TRBV6-3; clone_size: -; d_call: TRBD2; j_call: TRBJ2-1; cdr3_nt: TGTGCCAGCAGTCCCCATAGTGAGCGGGGCTCTTACAATGAGCAGTTCTTC; cdr3_aa: CASSPHSERGSYNEQFF
v_call: TRBV5-1; clone_size: -; d_call: TRBD1; j_call: TRBJ2-7; cdr3_nt: TGCGCCAGCAGCTTGTCCAGAGACAGGGTTGGCGAGCAGTACTTC; cdr3_aa: CASSLSRDRVGEQYF
v_call: TRBV4-1; clone_size: -; d_call: -; j_call: TRBJ2-7; cdr3_nt: TGCGCCAGCAGCCAAGATCCCTCTTACGGGGGGCTCGAGCAGTACTTC; cdr3_aa: CASSQDPSYGGLEQYF
v_call: TRBV2; clone_size: -; d_call: -; j_call: TRBJ1-6; cdr3_nt: TGTGCCAGCAGATCAGACGGAAGGCTCCTCCACTTT; cdr3_aa: CASRSDGRLLHF
v_call: TRBV6-5; clone_size: -; d_call: -; j_call: TRBJ1-2; cdr3_nt: TGTGCCAGCAGTATAACTGAGACGGGGACACCCTCTGGCTACACCTTC; cdr3_aa: CASSITETGTPSGYTF
v_call: TRBV7-9; clone_size: -; d_call: -; j_call: TRBJ2-5; cdr3_nt: TGTGCCAGCAGCATTACCCCGACCCAAGAGACCCAGTACTTC; cdr3_aa: CASSITPTQETQYF
v_call: TRBV13; clone_size: many; d_call: -; j_call: TRBJ2-5; cdr3_nt: TGTGCCAGCAGCTTAGAGGACCAAGAGACCCAGTACTTC; cdr3_aa: CASSLEDQETQYF
v_call: TRBV6-5; clone_size: -; d_call: -; j_call: TRBJ1-4; cdr3_nt: TGTGCCAGCAGAGGGAGGAACGAAAAACTGTTTTTT; cdr3_aa: CASRGRNEKLFF
v_call: TRBV25-1; clone_size: -; d_call: -; j_call: TRBJ2-7; cdr3_nt: TGTGCCAGCAGTGAATGGGGCAGCTCCTACGAGCAGTACTTC; cdr3_aa: CASSEWGSSYEQYF
v_call: TRBV12-3/TRBV12-4; clone_size: -; d_call: -; j_call: TRBJ1-1; cdr3_nt: TGTGCCAGCAGTTTTCGACCGGAGCCCACTGAAGCTTTCTTT; cdr3_aa: CASSFRPEPTEAFF
v_call: TRBV2; clone_size: -; d_call: TRBD2; j_call: TRBJ2-3; cdr3_nt: TGTGCCAGCACCAGACTAGCGCAAACTAGCACAGATACGCAGTATTTT; cdr3_aa: CASTRLAQTSTDTQYF
v_call: TRBV5-1; clone_size: -; d_call: TRBD1; j_call: TRBJ1-2; cdr3_nt: TGCGCCAGCAGCCGCGAAGGGGGCCGAGACTATGGCTACACCTTC; cdr3_aa: CASSREGGRDYGYTF
v_call: TRBV6-1; clone_size: -; d_call: TRBD1; j_call: TRBJ1-2; cdr3_nt: TGTACCAGCATTGATTTTTTTTCCGCGACAGGGAGAACAAATGGCTACACCTTC; cdr3_aa: CTSIDFFSATGRTNGYTF
v_call: TRBV7-2; clone_size: -; d_call: TRBD1; j_call: TRBJ1-2; cdr3_nt: TGTGCCAGCAGCTCGGACAGGGTGGGCGGCTACACCTTC; cdr3_aa: CASSSDRVGGYTF
v_call: TRBV12-3/TRBV12-4; clone_size: -; d_call: TRBD1; j_call: TRBJ1-4; cdr3_nt: TGTGCCAGCAGTTTAGAACCCGGACAGGCGTTTGAAAAACTGTTTTTT; cdr3_aa: CASSLEPGQAFEKLFF
v_call: TRBV5-1; clone_size: few; d_call: -; j_call: TRBJ2-7; cdr3_nt: TGCGCCAGCAGCGTGACTTCCTCCTACGAGCAGTACTTC; cdr3_aa: CASSVTSSYEQYF
v_call: TRBV10-3; clone_size: few; d_call: -; j_call: TRBJ1-1; cdr3_nt: TGTGCCATCAGGAAAATAACTACGAACCAGGGGTTCGATGAAGCTTTCTTT; cdr3_aa: CAIRKITTNQGFDEAFF
v_call: TRBV7-3; clone_size: -; d_call: -; j_call: TRBJ2-5; cdr3_nt: TGTGCCAGCAGCCTCGACAGACCCACCCTGTCGAATGAGCAGTACTTC; cdr3_aa: CASSLDRPTLSNEQYF
v_call: TRBV12-3/TRBV12-4; clone_size: -; d_call: -; j_call: TRBJ2-7; cdr3_nt: TGTGCCAGCAGTTCGAGATCGTCGCCGGGATCGACCTACAATGAGCAGTACTTC; cdr3_aa: CASSSRSSPGSTYNEQYF
v_call: TRBV7-3; clone_size: -; d_call: -; j_call: TRBJ2-7; cdr3_nt: TGTGCCAGCAGCTCCACAGGGATCGAGCAGTACTTC; cdr3_aa: CASSSTGIEQYF
v_call: TRBV10-3; clone_size: -; d_call: TRBD1; j_call: TRBJ1-6; cdr3_nt: TGTGCCATCAGTGAGGGGGACAGGGGCTCACCCCTCCACTTT; cdr3_aa: CAISEGDRGSPLHF
v_call: TRBV19; clone_size: -; d_call: TRBD1; j_call: TRBJ2-7; cdr3_nt: TGTGCCAGTAGTCCTTCGGACAGGCCAACCTACGAGCAGTACTTC; cdr3_aa: CASSPSDRPTYEQYF
v_call: TRBV29-1; clone_size: -; d_call: -; j_call: TRBJ2-3; cdr3_nt: TGCAGCGTTGAAGATCGGATGGCAGTGCAGGCGGATACGCAGTATTTT; cdr3_aa: CSVEDRMAVQADTQYF
v_call: TRBV5-6; clone_size: -; d_call: -; j_call: TRBJ2-7; cdr3_nt: TGTGCCAGCAGCTCGGTGGGGGCCTACGAGCAGTACTTC; cdr3_aa: CASSSVGAYEQYF
v_call: TRBV6-1; clone_size: -; d_call: -; j_call: TRBJ2-3; cdr3_nt: TGTGCCAGCAGTGAGGCCGCCAGAGATACGCAGTATTTT; cdr3_aa: CASSEAARDTQYF
v_call: TRBV2; clone_size: few; d_call: TRBD1; j_call: TRBJ1-1; cdr3_nt: TGTGCCAGCATAGGACAGGGGAAAACTGAAGCTTTCTTT; cdr3_aa: CASIGQGKTEAFF
v_call: TRBV5-1; clone_size: -; d_call: -; j_call: TRBJ2-1; cdr3_nt: TGCGCCAGCAGCTTGTTTCTAGCCGAGGATTTAAATGAGCAGTTCTTC; cdr3_aa: CASSLFLAEDLNEQFF
v_call: TRBV10-3; clone_size: -; d_call: -; j_call: TRBJ2-7; cdr3_nt: TGTGCCACCTGCTCGACAGCCGACTACGAGCAGTACTTC; cdr3_aa: CATCSTADYEQYF
v_call: TRBV4-1; clone_size: -; d_call: -; j_call: TRBJ2-5; cdr3_nt: TGCGCCAGCAGCCAAGAAAGGAGAAACAATGAGCAGTACTTC; cdr3_aa: CASSQERRNNEQYF
v_call: TRBV3-1; clone_size: few; d_call: TRBD1; j_call: TRBJ2-7; cdr3_nt: TGTGCCAGCGGACAGGGAGGTCTCAACGAGCAGTACTTC; cdr3_aa: CASGQGGLNEQYF
v_call: TRBV4-3; clone_size: few; d_call: -; j_call: TRBJ1-5; cdr3_nt: TGCGCCAGCAGCCAAGATTCATCGGGGCAGCTTGTTAGCAATCAGCCCCAGCATTTT; cdr3_aa: CASSQDSSGQLVSNQPQHF